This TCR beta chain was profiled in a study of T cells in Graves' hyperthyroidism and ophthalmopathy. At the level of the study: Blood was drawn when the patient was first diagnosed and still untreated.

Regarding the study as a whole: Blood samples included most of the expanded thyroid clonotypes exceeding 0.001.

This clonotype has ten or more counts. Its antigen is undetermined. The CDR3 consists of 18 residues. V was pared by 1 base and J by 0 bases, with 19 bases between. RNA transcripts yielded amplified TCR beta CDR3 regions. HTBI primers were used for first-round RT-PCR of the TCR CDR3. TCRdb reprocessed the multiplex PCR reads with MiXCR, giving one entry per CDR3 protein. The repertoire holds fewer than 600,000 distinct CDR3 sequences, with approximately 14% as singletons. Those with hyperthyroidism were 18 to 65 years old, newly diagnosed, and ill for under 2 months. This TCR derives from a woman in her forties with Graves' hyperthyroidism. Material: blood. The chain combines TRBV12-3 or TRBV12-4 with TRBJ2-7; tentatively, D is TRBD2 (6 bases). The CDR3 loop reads CASSLGVAEHTTSYEQYF. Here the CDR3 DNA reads TGTGCCAGCAGTTTAGGTGTAGCGGAGCACACCACCTCCTACGAGCAGTACTTC.